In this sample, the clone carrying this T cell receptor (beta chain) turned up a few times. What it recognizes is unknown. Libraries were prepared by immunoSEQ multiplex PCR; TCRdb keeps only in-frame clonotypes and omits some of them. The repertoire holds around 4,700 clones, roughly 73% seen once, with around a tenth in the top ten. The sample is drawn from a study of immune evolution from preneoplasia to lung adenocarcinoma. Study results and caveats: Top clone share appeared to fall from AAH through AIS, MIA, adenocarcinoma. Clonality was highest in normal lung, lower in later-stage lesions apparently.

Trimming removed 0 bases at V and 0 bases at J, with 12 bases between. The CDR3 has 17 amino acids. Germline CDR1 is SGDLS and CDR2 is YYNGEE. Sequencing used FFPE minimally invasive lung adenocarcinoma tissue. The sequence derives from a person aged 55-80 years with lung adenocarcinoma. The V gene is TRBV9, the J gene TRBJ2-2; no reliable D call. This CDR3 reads CASSVEGWITNTGELFF. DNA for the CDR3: TGTGCCAGCAGCGTAGAAGGGTGGATAACGAACACCGGGGAGCTGTTTTTT. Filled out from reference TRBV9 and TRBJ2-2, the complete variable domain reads DSGVTQTPKHLITATGQRVTLRCSPRSGDLSVYWYQQSLDQGLQFLIQYYNGEERAKGNILERFSAQQFPDLHSELNLSSLELGDSALYFCASSVEGWITNTGELFFGEGSRLTVL.